This is a list of T cell receptor beta chains from one sample in a study of blood T cell repertoires in COVID-19. Method: immunoSEQ multiplex PCR; TCRdb's copy keeps in-frame clones and lacks some. The sample gives about 400,000 clones, over 85% of which show up once; about 1.7% is in the top ten. The sample comprised PBMCs or T cells enriched from blood (not recorded which). These receptors all come from a woman younger than 45 who had recovered from COVID-19. The CDR3 runs from the conserved cysteine through the conserved F or W. A D gene is named only where the DNA matches it firmly. Some rows have no size entry. The others give once, few or many, or a class for an expanded clone.

v_gene: TRBV24-1
abundance: NA
j_gene: TRBJ2-1
d_gene: TRBD1
CDR3aa: CATSEGGDSTYNEQFF
CDR3nt: TGTGCCACCAGTGAGGGTGGGGACAGCACCTACAATGAGCAGTTCTTC

v_gene: TRBV7-2
abundance: NA
j_gene: TRBJ1-2
d_gene: NA
CDR3aa: CASRDSLANYGYTF
CDR3nt: TGTGCCAGCAGGGACTCTTTAGCTAACTATGGCTACACCTTC

v_gene: TRBV7-3
abundance: few
j_gene: TRBJ2-7
d_gene: TRBD2
CDR3aa: CASSLGATSGWDSSYEQYF
CDR3nt: TGTGCCAGCAGCTTAGGTGCGACTAGCGGGTGGGACAGCTCCTACGAGCAGTACTTC

v_gene: TRBV30
abundance: NA
j_gene: TRBJ2-5
d_gene: NA
CDR3aa: CAWSDRLWGETQYF
CDR3nt: TGTGCCTGGAGCGACCGACTATGGGGAGAGACCCAGTACTTC

v_gene: TRBV7-2
abundance: NA
j_gene: TRBJ1-2
d_gene: NA
CDR3aa: CASSLQVYSDGYTF
CDR3nt: TGTGCCAGCAGCTTACAGGTTTATTCTGATGGCTACACCTTC

v_gene: TRBV12-5
abundance: NA
j_gene: TRBJ2-2
d_gene: NA
CDR3aa: CASGLTTSTLSNTGELFF
CDR3nt: TGTGCTAGTGGTTTGACGACTAGTACTCTATCGAACACCGGGGAGCTGTTTTTT

v_gene: TRBV10-3
abundance: NA
j_gene: TRBJ2-3
d_gene: NA
CDR3aa: CAINRDPGEDTQYF
CDR3nt: TGTGCCATCAATCGGGACCCGGGGGAAGATACGCAGTATTTT

v_gene: TRBV5-4
abundance: once
j_gene: TRBJ1-6
d_gene: TRBD1
CDR3aa: CASSLAGTDSPLHF
CDR3nt: TGTGCCAGCAGCTTGGCCGGGACAGATTCACCCCTCCACTTT

v_gene: TRBV5-8
abundance: NA
j_gene: TRBJ2-4
d_gene: NA
CDR3aa: CASSFSGKNIQYF
CDR3nt: TGTGCCAGCAGCTTTTCGGGCAAAAACATTCAGTACTTC

v_gene: TRBV4-2
abundance: NA
j_gene: TRBJ2-7
d_gene: TRBD2
CDR3aa: CASSQDRDSGGTLYEQYF
CDR3nt: TGTGCCAGCAGCCAAGATCGGGATAGCGGGGGGACCCTTTACGAGCAGTACTTC